This section outlines one T cell receptor beta chain sequence together with its context. This entry comes from a study of blood T cell repertoires in COVID-19. Study-wide background: COVID-19 samples, acute and convalescent, were from the United States, Italy and Spain.

Authors' processing steps: Amplification of reference gene primers was used by the study to estimate nucleated cell counts. Method: immunoSEQ multiplex PCR; TCRdb's copy keeps in-frame clones and lacks some. That table furnishes V, J and clone size, whereas the DNA furnished D and trimming. The sample carries some 200,000 clones, 80% to 90% recorded once. Participants were aged about 18 to 89 years, lived in some 23 US areas, and enrolled virtually. Assignments of participants to cohorts depended upon their own reported clinical history. The sequenced material came from PBMCs or T cells enriched from blood (not recorded which). The receptor comes from a young woman in a cohort exposed to, infected with or recovered from COVID-19 (not recorded which).

The CDR3 spells CASSIPSGNTIYF. The CDR3 nucleotides read TGTGCCAGTAGTATACCCAGTGGAAACACCATATATTTT. V and J are TRBV19 and TRBJ1-3; D call uncertain. This CDR3 spans 13 amino acids. Germline values: CDR1 LNHDA, CDR2 SQIVND (reference sequence). Trimming took 2 bases from V and 3 from J, leaving 5 bases between them.